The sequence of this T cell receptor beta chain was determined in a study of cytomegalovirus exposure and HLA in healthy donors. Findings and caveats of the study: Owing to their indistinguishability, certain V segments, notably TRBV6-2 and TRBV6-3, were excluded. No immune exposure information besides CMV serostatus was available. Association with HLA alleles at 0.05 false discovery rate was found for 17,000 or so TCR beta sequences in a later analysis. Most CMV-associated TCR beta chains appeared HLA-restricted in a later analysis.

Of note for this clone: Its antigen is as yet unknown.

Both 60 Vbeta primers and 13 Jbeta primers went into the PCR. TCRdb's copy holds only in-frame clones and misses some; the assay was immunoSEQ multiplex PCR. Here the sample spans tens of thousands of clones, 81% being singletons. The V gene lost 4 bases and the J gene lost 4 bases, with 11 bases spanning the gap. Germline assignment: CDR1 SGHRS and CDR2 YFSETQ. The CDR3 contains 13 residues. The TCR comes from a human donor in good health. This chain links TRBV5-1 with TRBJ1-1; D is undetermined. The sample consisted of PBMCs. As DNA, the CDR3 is TGCGCCAGCAGCCTAGTTTTGGGCACTGAAGCTTTCTTT. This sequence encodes CASSLVLGTEAFF.